The 16 T cell receptor beta chains below all came from one sample that was sequenced in a study of T cells expressing NK-cell markers. TCRdb reanalyzed the 5' RACE reads and collapses them to one entry per CDR3 protein, without DNA. The table lists 150,000 to 170,000 distinct CDR3 sequences. The sample comprised blood T cells: a sorted CD56 or NKG2C T cell subset, CD4+ or CD8+ T cells, or bulk PBMC T cells (not recorded which). Receptors originate from a woman between 50 and 59 years old in good health.

The genes are TRBV7-9 and TRBJ2-1. Germline values: CDR1 SEHNR, CDR2 FQNEAQ (reference sequence). This CDR3 comprises 13 residues. The CDR3 spells CASSLVNRNEQFF.

The V gene is TRBV5-1, the J gene TRBJ2-2. The CDR3 runs to 18 residues. Germline V gives CDR1 SGHRS, CDR2 YFSETQ. This chain's CDR3 is CASSLGSYRDPNTGELFF. Full variable domain (missing parts from reference TRBV5-1 and TRBJ2-2): KAGVTQTPRYLIKTRGQQVTLSCSPISGHRSVSWYQQTPGQGLQFLFEYFSETQRNKGNFPGRFSGRQFSNSRSEMNVSTLELGDSALYLCASSLGSYRDPNTGELFFGEGSRLTVL.

The chain carries TRBV20-1 and TRBJ1-4. The CDR3 extends over 15 amino acids. Germline loops: CDR1 DFQATT, CDR2 SNEGSKA (reference sequence). CDR3 amino acids: CSARRRGLANEKLFF.

V gene TRBV10-3 combines with J gene TRBJ2-1; TCRdb indicates TRBD2, and absent DNA this call remains unverified. CDR1 is ENHRY and CDR2 is SYGVKD in the germline V gene. CDR3 length equals 15 residues. The chain's CDR3 is CAISPWEREVNEQFF.

The chain recombines TRBV4-2 with TRBJ1-5. Per the germline V gene, CDR1 is LGHNA and CDR2 is YNFKEQ. The CDR3 extends over 13 amino acids. This chain's CDR3 is CASSQALYQPQHF.

This rearrangement joins TRBV5-1 to TRBJ2-5; the TRBD1 assignment by TCRdb is unverifiable without DNA. The CDR3 is made up of 16 amino acids. Per germline, CDR1 SGHRS and CDR2 YFSETQ. CDR3 sequence: CASSHPEGTYQETQYF. Together with reference TRBV5-1 and TRBJ2-5, the CDR3 gives the full variable domain: KAGVTQTPRYLIKTRGQQVTLSCSPISGHRSVSWYQQTPGQGLQFLFEYFSETQRNKGNFPGRFSGRQFSNSRSEMNVSTLELGDSALYLCASSHPEGTYQETQYFGPGTRLLVL.

The chain employs TRBV5-6 and TRBJ2-3. Germline V gives CDR1 SGHDT, CDR2 YYEEEE. CDR3 length: 14 residues. CDR3: CASSLADPADTQYF.

V is TRBV20-1 and J is TRBJ2-3; TCRdb's D call, TRBD2, is unchecked because there is no DNA. The germline CDR1 and CDR2 sequences are DFQATT and SNEGSKA (reference sequence). There are 16 residues in the CDR3. The chain's CDR3 is CSARDYLATVTHTQYF.

The chain is built from TRBV9 and TRBJ2-3; the TCRdb D gene call, TRBD1, has no DNA to confirm it. Germline V gene lookup returns CDR1 SGDLS and CDR2 YYNGEE. This CDR3 comprises 13 residues. CDR3: CASSPGTPDTQYF.

The V call is TRBV11-2, the J call TRBJ2-5; TCRdb lists TRBD1, though no DNA is available to test this call. CDR1 and CDR2 (germline): SGHAT, FQNNGV. The CDR3 runs 15 residues. CDR3 protein: CASSLAPRDRETQYF.

The gene calls are TRBV11-2 and TRBJ2-2; TCRdb returns TRBD1, unconfirmable since there is no DNA. The CDR3 sequence is 15 residues long. Looked up from germline, CDR1 is SGHAT and CDR2 is FQNNGV. The CDR3: CASSLGTANTGELFF. The complete variable domain, with remaining parts taken from reference TRBV11-2 and TRBJ2-2, reads EAGVAQSPRYKIIEKRQSVAFWCNPISGHATLYWYQQILGQGPKLLIQFQNNGVVDDSQLPKDRFSAERLKGVDSTLKIQPAKLEDSAVYLCASSLGTANTGELFFGEGSRLTVL.

This chain joins TRBV10-3 and TRBJ1-3; TCRdb returns TRBD1, unconfirmable since there is no DNA. In germline, CDR1 is ENHRY, CDR2 SYGVKD. This CDR3 comprises 13 residues. The CDR3 sequence: CAIGGAAGNTIYF.

The CDR3: CASTEEGQDPEYF. The genes are TRBV2 and TRBJ2-5; TCRdb gives TRBD2 as the D gene, but with no DNA this cannot be confirmed. This CDR3 region has 13 residues. CDR1 is SNHLY and CDR2 is FYNNEI in the germline V gene.

The rearrangement uses TRBV12-3 or TRBV12-4 and TRBJ2-1; the D gene TCRdb calls, TRBD1, cannot be checked with no DNA. The CDR3 has 14 residues. CDR3 loop: CASSPGQGALEQFF.

J is TRBJ1-3 and V is TRBV24-1. The germline V gene encodes CDR1 KGHDR and CDR2 SFDVKD. CDR3 length: 14 amino acids. The CDR3: CATSVGVSGNTIYF.

This chain connects TRBV6-2 or TRBV6-3 to TRBJ1-5; checking the TCRdb D call of TRBD1 is not possible without DNA. This CDR3 contains 16 residues. CDR1 is MNHEY, CDR2 SVGEGT, per germline. The CDR3 reads CASRGDRPYSNQPQHF.